The T cell receptor beta chain described here comes from a study of blood T cell repertoires in COVID-19. Overall study: COVID-19 samples, acute and convalescent, were from the United States, Italy and Spain.

Participants were aged about 18 to 100 years, lived in over 20 US areas, and enrolled virtually. Recovered Cohort 3 donors showed two negative PCRs, clearance, or symptom resolution. TCRdb's copy holds only in-frame clones and misses some; the assay was immunoSEQ multiplex PCR. The repertoire holds about 200,000 clones, with about 90% as singletons. The germline gives CDR1 SGHRS, CDR2 YFSETQ. The CDR3 runs 16 residues. The V and J ends lost 3 bases and 3 bases, in that order; junction bases with no gene match: 12. This TCR was sampled from a woman aged 25 to 39 who had recovered from COVID-19. The specimen was PBMCs or T cells enriched from blood (not recorded which). The V call is TRBV5-1, the J call TRBJ2-7; the match to TRBD1 covers 7 bases. This chain's CDR3 is CASSSLTGTDLYEQYF. The CDR3 DNA is TGCGCCAGCAGCTCACTCACCGGGACAGACCTCTACGAGCAGTACTTC. Looking up the rest from reference TRBV5-1 and TRBJ2-7 gives the full variable domain: KAGVTQTPRYLIKTRGQQVTLSCSPISGHRSVSWYQQTPGQGLQFLFEYFSETQRNKGNFPGRFSGRQFSNSRSEMNVSTLELGDSALYLCASSSLTGTDLYEQYFGPGTRLTVT.